These 18 T cell receptor beta chains originate from one sample sequenced in a study of cytomegalovirus exposure and HLA in healthy donors. Amplification used 60 Vbeta primers and 13 Jbeta primers. The assay was immunoSEQ multiplex PCR, and TCRdb's table has in-frame clones only and misses some. The data hold some 98,000 clones, with around 10% observed a single time. Sequencing used PBMCs. These receptors all come from a man aged 45-65 years in good health and CMV-seropositive.

This clone was detected a few times. This chain links TRBV7-9 with TRBJ2-3; no definite D call. Germline V gives CDR1 SEHNR, CDR2 FQNEAQ (reference sequence). The germline V and J ends were trimmed by 5 bases and 0 bases, with 15 bases remaining between them. The CDR3 has 16 amino acids. The CDR3 nucleotides are TGTGCCAGCAGCCCGACGGTAGCAGCTAGCACAGATACGCAGTATTTT. The encoded protein is CASSPTVAASTDTQYF.

The rearrangement joins TRBV9 to TRBJ2-3, with 11 bases fitting TRBD2. This CDR3 is built from 15 residues. V dropped 1 base and J dropped 6; count of bases not matched to a gene: 4. CDR1 SGDLS and CDR2 YYNGEE come from the germline V gene. The CDR3 bases are TGTGCCAGCAGCGTAACTAGCGGGAGTGTTGATACGCAGTATTTT. Residues: CASSVTSGSVDTQYF.

This clone showed up just a few times. Within the sample, other DNA sequences also encode this same CDR3. The chain couples TRBV28 to TRBJ1-2, with 8 bases lining up with TRBD1. V dropped 2 bases and J dropped 1; count of bases not matched to a gene: 0. The CDR3 length is 14 residues. Germline assignment: CDR1 MDHEN and CDR2 SYDVKM. The CDR3 loop is CASSLGQGNYGYTF. CDR3 coding DNA: TGTGCCAGCAGTTTAGGACAGGGTAACTATGGCTACACCTTC.

DNA of the CDR3: TGTGCCAGCCAGACTAGCCAAGTCTCCTACGAGCAGTACTTC. Amino acid sequence: CASQTSQVSYEQYF. V and J are TRBV5-8 and TRBJ2-7, with 7 bases matching TRBD2. In germline, CDR1 is SGHTS, CDR2 YDEGEE. J lost 0 bases, V lost 7 bases, and 7 bases had no gene match. CDR3 length equals 14 residues.

Only a few counts were recorded for this clone. V is TRBV5-1 and J is TRBJ2-4; tentatively, D is TRBD1 (5 bases). CDR1 and CDR2 from the germline V gene are SGHRS and YFSETQ. V was clipped by 3 bases and J by 6 bases, with 13 bases between them. There are 14 residues in the CDR3. CDR3 in amino acids: CASSYQGIGNIQYF. DNA of the CDR3: TGCGCCAGCAGCTACCAGGGAATAGGAAACATTCAGTACTTC.

The chain is built from TRBV5-4 and TRBJ2-3; perhaps TRBD1 as D (5 bases). This CDR3 spans 14 amino acids. The germline CDR1 and CDR2 sequences are SGHNT and YYREEE (reference sequence). V lost 3 bases and J 3 bases, leaving 11 bases between the germline ends. The chain's CDR3 is CASSSQGVTDTQYF. The CDR3 DNA is TGTGCCAGCAGCTCTCAAGGGGTAACAGATACGCAGTATTTT.

The chain uses TRBV6-1 and TRBJ1-3, with TRBD1 matching over 7 bases. V dropped 3 bases and J dropped 0; count of bases not matched to a gene: 5. This CDR3 has 16 amino acids. The germline V gene encodes CDR1 MNHNS and CDR2 SASEGT. Written as DNA, the CDR3 is TGTGCCAGCAGTGATGGGACAGCCGGCTCTGGAAACACCATATATTTT. Translated: CASSDGTAGSGNTIYF.

Remarks on this clone: The junction departs from the called germline gene at one end, perhaps through a read error. The rearrangement links TRBV28 to TRBJ1-1; perhaps TRBD1 as D (5 bases). The CDR3 is made up of 11 amino acids. Germline lookup yields CDR1 MDHEN and CDR2 SYDVKM. The CDR3 DNA sequence: TGTGCCAGAAGAGGTGACAGCCTCCCCAACTTT. This sequence encodes CARRGDSLPNF.

This clone was picked up a small number of times. The CDR3 is CASSPLAGVPGELFF. CDR3 in DNA: TGTGCCAGCAGTCCCCTAGCGGGAGTACCCGGGGAGCTGTTTTTT. This chain joins TRBV28 and TRBJ2-2; TRBD2 agrees at 10 bases. The germline V gene has CDR1 MDHEN and CDR2 SYDVKM. The CDR3 is 15 amino acids. The V and J ends lost 5 bases and 6 bases, in that order; junction bases with no gene match: 6.

The V and J genes are TRBV6-5 and TRBJ1-5; 9 nucleotides line up with TRBD1. Germline V gene data show CDR1 as MNHEY and CDR2 as SVGAGI. With 6 bases clipped from V and 4 bases from J, the junction kept 7 bases outside the gene matches. CDR3 length: 15 amino acids. CDR3 protein: CASSASGQGNQPQHF. The DNA for the CDR3 is TGTGCCAGCAGCGCTTCGGGACAGGGAAATCAGCCCCAGCATTTT.

V is TRBV7-2 and J is TRBJ2-6, with 8 bases matching TRBD1. Germline CDR1 reads SGHTA; CDR2 reads FQGNSA. The J segment lost 2 bases and the V segment lost 6 bases, leaving 3 bases of the junction unmatched. The CDR3 is 15 residues long. CDR3 coding DNA: TGTGCCAGCAGTCCACAGGGGGCTGGGGCCAACGTCCTGACTTTC. This translates into CASSPQGAGANVLTF.

This clone was recorded a few times. The rearrangement links TRBV30 to TRBJ2-7, with TRBD1 identical over 12 bases. Trimming cost V 6 bases and J 9 bases; bases outside gene matches: 9. This CDR3 is 13 amino acids long. The germline gives CDR1 GTSNPN, CDR2 SVGIG (reference sequence). The CDR3 region is CACKPGQGAGQYF. CDR3 sequence (DNA): TGTGCCTGCAAACCGGGACAGGGGGCTGGGCAGTACTTC.

The J gene is TRBJ2-2, the V gene TRBV6-5, with D unresolved. V shed 1 base and J shed 7 bases, with 4 bases lying between them. Germline CDR1 MNHEY, CDR2 SVGAGI. There are 12 residues in the CDR3. CDR3 in amino acids: CASSYYNGELFF. The CDR3 bases are TGTGCCAGCAGTTACTATAACGGGGAGCTGTTTTTT.

This clone came up many times. The CDR3, as DNA: TGTGCCAGCAGCCAAGGGGAGACGCCGAACTACGAGCAGTACTTC. As protein: CASSQGETPNYEQYF. The chain links TRBV4-2 to TRBJ2-7; tentative D call: TRBD2 (5 bases). The V gene lost 1 base and the J gene lost 3 bases, with 13 bases spanning the gap. This CDR3 region has 15 residues. Germline V gene lookup returns CDR1 LGHNA and CDR2 YNFKEQ.

This clone was seen a few times. The V and J genes are TRBV6-1 and TRBJ2-7; D is perhaps TRBD1 (7 bases). The germline CDR1 and CDR2 sequences are MNHNS and SASEGT. The CDR3 runs to 14 residues. Trimming pared 1 base from V and 5 bases from J, leaving 12 bases between. This CDR3 reads CASSEGARGDEQYF. The DNA for the CDR3 is TGTGCCAGCAGTGAAGGCGCCAGGGGGGACGAGCAGTACTTC.

The V and J genes are TRBV4-2 and TRBJ2-3; a possible D gene is TRBD2 (6 bases). V shed 3 bases and J shed 0 bases, with 16 bases lying between them. Germline loops: CDR1 LGHNA, CDR2 YNFKEQ. This CDR3 is 17 amino acids long. For the CDR3, the DNA is TGTGCCAGCAGCCATGATCCGGGACTCCTAAGCACAGATACGCAGTATTTT. Protein product: CASSHDPGLLSTDTQYF.

In nucleotides, the CDR3 is TGTGCCAGTAGTATCAGAGGGACCGGGGAGCTGTTTTTT. Translation gives CASSIRGTGELFF. The chain joins TRBV19 to TRBJ2-2, with D possibly being TRBD2 (5 bases). This CDR3 spans 13 amino acids. CDR1 LNHDA and CDR2 SQIVND come from the germline V gene (reference sequence). Trimming removed 3 bases at V and 5 bases at J, with 7 bases between.

This clone was recorded a few times. The chain combines TRBV6-5 with TRBJ2-7; 8 bases match TRBD1. CDR3 length: 13 amino acids. V was clipped by 6 bases and J by 4 bases; unmatched bases: 5. From germline, CDR1 is MNHEY and CDR2 SVGAGI. The DNA of the CDR3 is TGTGCCAGCAGCGGACAGGGCCTATACGAGCAGTACTTC. The encoded protein is CASSGQGLYEQYF.